This record concerns one T cell receptor beta chain sequence. Samples had at least 6.5 million PBMCs isolated from them. The data are from a study of blood T cells in healthy people across ages. Trimming removed 6 bases at V and 4 bases at J, with 13 bases between. There are 14 residues in the CDR3. Germline V gives CDR1 MDHEN, CDR2 SYDVKM. Then a second PCR, running roughly 7 to 12 cycles, was carried out with a sample-barcoded 5' primer and a J-beta primer mix. TCRdb analysed the 5' RACE reads with MiXCR anew, one entry per CDR3 protein. This sample yields fewer than 900,000 distinct CDR3 sequences, of which about 34% are seen a single time; over 10% belongs to the top ten.

This clonotype was sampled from a man aged 18-30 years in good health. The chain couples TRBV28 to TRBJ2-1, with D tentatively TRBD1 (7 bases). Sequencing input: blood. In DNA, the CDR3 is TGTGCCAGCAGGCGGGACAGCCAATACAATGAGCAGTTCTTC. It encodes CASRRDSQYNEQFF.